This TCR beta chain was recorded in a study of blood T cell repertoires in COVID-19. CDR3 length: 17 amino acids. Germline assignment: CDR1 MGHRA and CDR2 YSYEKL. V was clipped by 4 bases and J by 2 bases, with 20 bases between them. Here immunoSEQ multiplex PCR was the method, and the copy in TCRdb shows in-frame clones only, minus some. This table has 300,000 to 350,000 clones, more than 85% appearing once. Source material: PBMCs or T cells enriched from blood (not recorded which). The TCR originated in a woman in her twenties or thirties who had been exposed to COVID-19. V is TRBV4-1 and J is TRBJ2-5; D possibly corresponds to TRBD2 (5 bases). CDR3 nucleotide sequence: TGCGCCAGCAGCCCAACTCAGAGCCGGGCGGGTCAAGAGACCCAGTACTTC. This gives the protein CASSPTQSRAGQETQYF.